These T cell receptor beta chains were read from a single sample in a study of blood T cells in healthy people across ages. Using its own MiXCR run on the 5' RACE reads, TCRdb lists one record per CDR3 protein. The sample yields hundreds of thousands of distinct CDR3 sequences, less than 45% seen once. Sample: blood. All receptors come from an elderly man in good health. Each CDR3 is given with its conserved first and last residue. Fields, in order: J gene, clone size, V gene, D gene, CDR3 DNA, CDR3 protein. The D gene is left open where the match is weak. A clone size is listed for some rows: how often the clone was seen (once, few, many), or a class if it is expanded.

TRBJ1-2	-	TRBV7-2	TRBD1	TGTGCCAGCAGCCAGGGACAGGTCCGGGGCTACACCTTC	CASSQGQVRGYTF
TRBJ2-1	-	TRBV7-2	-	TGTGCCAGCAGCTATACAGGATACAATGAGCAGTTCTTC	CASSYTGYNEQFF
TRBJ2-7	-	TRBV6-1	-	TGTGCCAGCAGTGACGGCCTAACCTACGAGCAGTACTTC	CASSDGLTYEQYF
TRBJ1-6	few	TRBV4-1	TRBD1	TGCGCCAGCAGCCAGAACCGGGACAGGGGGTATTCACCCCTCCACTTT	CASSQNRDRGYSPLHF
TRBJ1-2	-	TRBV6-5	-	TGTGCCAGCAGCCCCGGGACGGGGCTGGTTCGAGGCTACACCTTC	CASSPGTGLVRGYTF
TRBJ2-3	few	TRBV5-1	TRBD2	TGCGCCAGCAGCGGGGGACTAGCGGGGGGCAAAACTAGCACAGATACGCAGTATTTT	CASSGGLAGGKTSTDTQYF
TRBJ2-1	-	TRBV7-2	-	TGTGCCAGCAGCGAGACCAGGGGGGTTGAGCAGTTCTTC	CASSETRGVEQFF
TRBJ2-1	-	TRBV9	-	TGTGCCAGCAGCGCATCCGCTGGCGGGGTCAATGAGCAGTTCTTC	CASSASAGGVNEQFF
TRBJ2-1	few	TRBV29-1	-	TGCAGCGTCCAGACCAATGAGCAGTTCTTC	CSVQTNEQFF
TRBJ1-6	many	TRBV5-1	-	TGCGCCAGCAGCTTGGAGAGCTCCTATAATTCACCCCTCCACTTT	CASSLESSYNSPLHF
TRBJ2-5	few	TRBV20-1	TRBD2	TGCAGTGCGCTCAAAACTAGCGGGGGGGCGATTGAGACCCAGTACTTC	CSALKTSGGAIETQYF
TRBJ2-3	-	TRBV7-3	TRBD2	TGTGCCAGCAGCTTAGGGACTAGCGGAAATACGCAGTATTTT	CASSLGTSGNTQYF
TRBJ2-1	-	TRBV19	-	TGTGCCAGTAGAAACCGGGACTCTCTGTACAATGAGCAGTTCTTC	CASRNRDSLYNEQFF
TRBJ2-5	-	TRBV6-2/TRBV6-3	-	TGTGCCAGCAGTTACGTGAACGGACAAGAGACCCAGTACTTC	CASSYVNGQETQYF
TRBJ2-1	few	TRBV3-1	TRBD2	TGTGCCAGCAGCCCCCAACCCCTAGCGGGGCATCAGTTCTTC	CASSPQPLAGHQFF
TRBJ2-2	-	TRBV5-7	-	TGTGCCAGCAGCTTGAATCCCCCTGACCCGAACACCGGGGAGCTGTTTTTT	CASSLNPPDPNTGELFF
TRBJ1-6	-	TRBV7-2	-	TGTGCCAGCAGCCTAGGCGGGGGATACGGTAATTCACTCCTCCACTTT	CASSLGGGYGNSLLHF
TRBJ2-1	-	TRBV7-2	TRBD1	TGTGCCAGCAGCTTAGGGACAGGGGCAGGGGGGGATGAGCAGTTCTTC	CASSLGTGAGGDEQFF
TRBJ2-7	-	TRBV5-1	-	TGCGCCAGCAGCTTGCAACTTATAAACAACGAGCAGTACTTC	CASSLQLINNEQYF
TRBJ2-7	-	TRBV5-6	-	TGTGCCAGCAGCTTGGAGGGAAGAGGGCCGAAGGGCTACGAGCAGTACTTC	CASSLEGRGPKGYEQYF
TRBJ2-5	-	TRBV12-3/TRBV12-4	-	TGTGCCAGCAGGTCAAGCCTCGTTCAAGAGACCCAGTACTTC	CASRSSLVQETQYF
TRBJ2-7	-	TRBV12-3/TRBV12-4	-	TGTGCCAGCAGTTCTTCTACTAGTACTCCCTACGAGCAGTACTTC	CASSSSTSTPYEQYF
TRBJ2-1	-	TRBV12-3/TRBV12-4	-	TGTGCCAGCAGCATCCATGGCGGGAACAATGAGCAGTTCTTC	CASSIHGGNNEQFF
TRBJ1-2	-	TRBV28	-	TGTGCCAGCAGTGTACGCGGGGCTGATGGCTACACCTTC	CASSVRGADGYTF
TRBJ2-2	-	TRBV20-1	TRBD2	TGCAGTGCTAGACGACTAGCGGGAGTGGGCACCGGGGAGCTGTTTTTT	CSARRLAGVGTGELFF
TRBJ1-4	few	TRBV9	-	TGTGCCAGCAGCCCGGGGTCCATGTACGATCGTGAAAAACTGTTTTTT	CASSPGSMYDREKLFF
TRBJ2-7	few	TRBV6-2/TRBV6-3	-	TGTGCCAGCAGTTTCTCTGGGGACAAAGCCTACGAGCAGTACTTC	CASSFSGDKAYEQYF
TRBJ2-1	-	TRBV15	-	TGTGCCACCAGCAGAGATATGGGAGGCCTAGCGTCCGATAAGCAGTTCTTC	CATSRDMGGLASDKQFF